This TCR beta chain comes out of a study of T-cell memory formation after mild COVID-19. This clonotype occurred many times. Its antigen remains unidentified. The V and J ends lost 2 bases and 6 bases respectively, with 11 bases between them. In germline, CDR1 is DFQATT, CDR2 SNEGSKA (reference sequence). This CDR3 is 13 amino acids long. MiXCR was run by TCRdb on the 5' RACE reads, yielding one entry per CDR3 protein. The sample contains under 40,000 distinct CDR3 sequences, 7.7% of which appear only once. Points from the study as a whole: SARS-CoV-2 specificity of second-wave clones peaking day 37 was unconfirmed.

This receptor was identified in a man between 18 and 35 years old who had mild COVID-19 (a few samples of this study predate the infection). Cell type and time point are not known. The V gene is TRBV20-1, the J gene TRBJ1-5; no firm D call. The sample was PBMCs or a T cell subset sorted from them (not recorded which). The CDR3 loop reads CSARLLPGQPQHF. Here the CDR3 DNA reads TGCAGTGCTAGACTCTTACCCGGTCAGCCCCAGCATTTT.